A single T cell receptor (beta chain) is shown here with its context. What it binds is not known. This table comes from immunoSEQ multiplex PCR, and its TCRdb copy is limited to in-frame clones, with some not included. The sample carries 20,000 to 25,000 clones, around 82% recorded once. The data derive from a study of PD-L1 blockade in urothelial cancer. About the study: Once treatment had started, blood was analyzed at 3 weeks (second dose) and again at 6 weeks. Study observations and caveats: Having blood TCR clonality under the median before treatment predicted better survival.

The CDR3 is 16 amino acids. V was shortened by 5 bases and J by 5 bases, with 18 bases between the two germline ends. Germline V gene data show CDR1 as SGHNT and CDR2 as YENEEA. The input for sequencing was PBMCs, taken around atezolizumab (anti-PD-L1) treatment. The chain is built from TRBV11-3 and TRBJ2-2, with TRBD2 as a possible D gene (6 bases). This receptor was taken from a man in his sixties or seventies with urothelial cancer. Written as DNA, the CDR3 is TGTGCCAGCAGCCTCCAGAGGGCGGGGCGGACCGGGGAGCTGTTTTTT. Amino acid sequence: CASSLQRAGRTGELFF.